This is a list of T cell receptor beta chains from one sample in a study of blood T cell repertoires in COVID-19. TCRdb keeps only in-frame clones here, not all; method: immunoSEQ multiplex PCR. This repertoire shows hundreds of thousands of clones, around 90% found once; its top ten account for about 2%. Specimen: peripheral blood. These receptors were collected from a man aged 18 to 30 with active or convalescent COVID-19. The CDR3 runs from the conserved cysteine through the conserved F or W. A D gene is named only where the DNA matches it firmly. Where a row states a size, it is once, few, many or the class of an expanded clone; other rows omit it.

size	V	D	J	DNA	CDR3
.	TRBV24-1	.	TRBJ2-7	TGTGCCACAGGGAATGACAGGGAGCAGTACTTC	CATGNDREQYF
.	TRBV6-5	.	TRBJ2-5	TGTGCCAGCAGATCAACATCGGGGTTAAAGACCCAGTACTTC	CASRSTSGLKTQYF
.	TRBV29-1	.	TRBJ1-1	TGCAGCGTTGATCTCGGCGGAGGCACTGAAGCTTTCTTT	CSVDLGGGTEAFF
.	TRBV5-8	.	TRBJ2-1	TGTGCCAGCAGCTTGGTAGTCCAAATCATTTACAATGAGCAGTTCTTC	CASSLVVQIIYNEQFF
.	TRBV3-1/TRBV3-2	TRBD1	TRBJ2-7	TGTGCCAGCAGCCAAGATTACCCCGAGGACAGGGGATTCTACGAGCAGTACTTC	CASSQDYPEDRGFYEQYF
.	TRBV3-1/TRBV3-2	TRBD2	TRBJ2-1	TGTGCCAGCAGCCCAATTCAAGCGGGAGGGCCCTACAATGAGCAGTTCTTC	CASSPIQAGGPYNEQFF
.	TRBV25-1	TRBD2	TRBJ2-7	TGTGCCAGCAGTGATGTACTAGCGGGAGAGTGTTACGAGCAGTACTTC	CASSDVLAGECYEQYF
.	TRBV7-9	.	TRBJ1-6	TGTGCCAGCAGCTTAGGCCGCGGGGGTAATTCACCCCTCCACTTT	CASSLGRGGNSPLHF
.	TRBV10-3	.	TRBJ2-7	TGTGCCATCAGTGCCGCCCAAGGTAGTGTTGCGGACGAGCAGTACTTC	CAISAAQGSVADEQYF
.	TRBV19	.	TRBJ2-1	TGTGCCAGTAGTATAGACCACCTATACAATGAGCAGTTCTTC	CASSIDHLYNEQFF
.	TRBV27	TRBD2	TRBJ2-7	TGTGCCAGCAGTCCGACCCCCGGGACTAGCGGGGAGACGGCCTACGAGCAGTACTTC	CASSPTPGTSGETAYEQYF
.	TRBV19	TRBD2	TRBJ2-2	TGTGCCAGTAGTATCATCTCACGTGCGGGGGTTACCGGGGAGCTGTTTTTT	CASSIISRAGVTGELFF
.	TRBV19	TRBD1	TRBJ2-7	TGTGCCAGTAGCACCCTGGGGACAGGCTTCTACGAGCAGTACTTC	CASSTLGTGFYEQYF
once	TRBV3-1/TRBV3-2	.	TRBJ1-5	TGTGCCAGCAGCCCCGATGGGGGGGGCTATCAGCCCCAGCATTTT	CASSPDGGGYQPQHF
.	TRBV9	.	TRBJ2-3	TGTGCCAGCAGCGTAGGAGGGACAGATACGCAGTATTTT	CASSVGGTDTQYF
.	TRBV27	TRBD2	TRBJ2-3	TGTGCCAGCAGCAGACTAGCGGGGGAGGATACGCAGTATTTT	CASSRLAGEDTQYF
.	TRBV9	.	TRBJ1-2	TGTGCCAGCAGCGTAACAGATCACTATGGCTACACCTTC	CASSVTDHYGYTF
.	TRBV28	.	TRBJ1-2	TGTGCCAGCAGTTTGTCAGTCTCATCTAACTATGGCTACACCTTC	CASSLSVSSNYGYTF
.	TRBV4-3	.	TRBJ2-2	TGCGCCAGCAGCCAAGACGGGTTCCCGAACACCGGGGAGCTGTTTTTT	CASSQDGFPNTGELFF
.	TRBV6-4	.	TRBJ1-6	TGTGCCAGCATCCGGGGGGGTGGTTGGAATTCACCCCTCCACTTT	CASIRGGGWNSPLHF
.	TRBV7-3	TRBD1	TRBJ1-6	TGTGCCAGTTCCGGGACAGGGGGCTCACCCCTCCACTTT	CASSGTGGSPLHF
.	TRBV5-6	TRBD1	TRBJ2-7	TGTGCCAGCAGATCGACAGGGAGCGACTACGAGCAGTACTTC	CASRSTGSDYEQYF
.	TRBV20-1	TRBD2	TRBJ2-5	TGCAGTGCTAGTGGTGGGGTAGCGGGGTACCAAGAGACCCAGTACTTC	CSASGGVAGYQETQYF
.	TRBV6-5	.	TRBJ1-5	TGTGCCAGCAGCAGGTCTGGGAATCAGCCCCAGCATTTT	CASSRSGNQPQHF
.	TRBV25-1	.	TRBJ1-1	TGTGCCAGCATCCAACCCCTCCCGGGACAAGAAGCTTTCTTT	CASIQPLPGQEAFF
.	TRBV6-5	.	TRBJ1-2	TGTGCCAGCAGTTACTCCCGGTCAGGGAAAGGTGGCTACACCTTC	CASSYSRSGKGGYTF
.	TRBV18	.	TRBJ1-6	TGTGCCAGCTCACCAGGGGGCGCCTATAATTCACCCCTCCACTTT	CASSPGGAYNSPLHF
.	TRBV4-3	.	TRBJ2-1	TGCGCCAGCAGACGCACCGCGGGGGCTGGACGAAATGAGCAGTTCTTC	CASRRTAGAGRNEQFF
.	TRBV4-1	TRBD2	TRBJ2-3	TGCGCCAGCAGCCCATCCCAGTCGGCTAGCGGGTATACAGATACGCAGTATTTT	CASSPSQSASGYTDTQYF
once	TRBV19	TRBD1	TRBJ2-7	TGTGCCAGTAGTCCTGGGACAGGTCGTAACTACGAGCAGTACTTC	CASSPGTGRNYEQYF
.	TRBV14	.	TRBJ2-1	TGTGCCAGCAGCCAAGAGGGTGTGGGGGCCCTCTTTTACAATGAGCAGTTCTTC	CASSQEGVGALFYNEQFF
few	TRBV6-5	TRBD2	TRBJ2-1	TGTGCCATCCACCTTGGGACTAGCGGGAGTGATGAGCAGTTCTTC	CAIHLGTSGSDEQFF
.	TRBV15	TRBD1	TRBJ2-1	TGTGCCACCAGCGGTGGACAGGGAGATGAGCAGTTCTTC	CATSGGQGDEQFF
.	TRBV12-3/TRBV12-4	.	TRBJ1-2	TGTGCCAGCAGTCTCTTACAGGGAAATGGCTACACCTTC	CASSLLQGNGYTF
.	TRBV7-8	TRBD2	TRBJ2-7	TGTGCCAGCAGCCCAGGACTAGCGGGACTTACCTACGAGCAGTACTTC	CASSPGLAGLTYEQYF
.	TRBV6-5	TRBD2	TRBJ2-1	TGTGCCAGCAGTTACTTTGCGGGAGGTGTGAATGAGCAGTTCTTC	CASSYFAGGVNEQFF
.	TRBV28	TRBD2	TRBJ2-5	TGTGCCAGCCACGGGGGACTAGCGGGAGTTGTGGAGACCCAGTACTTC	CASHGGLAGVVETQYF
once	TRBV7-3	TRBD2	TRBJ2-1	TGTGCCAGCAGCTCCCGAGGGACTAGCGGGAGAAATGAGCAGTTCTTC	CASSSRGTSGRNEQFF
.	TRBV19	.	TRBJ2-5	TGTGCCAGTAGTATTCGGAGGGTCGAGGAGACCCAGTACTTC	CASSIRRVEETQYF
once	TRBV6-5	TRBD1	TRBJ2-1	TGTGCCAGCAGTCCGGACAGGGGAATCTACAATGAGCAGTTCTTC	CASSPDRGIYNEQFF
few	TRBV6-2/TRBV6-3	.	TRBJ1-6	TGTGCCAGCAGTCACCGGGACACCCCCAATTCACCCCTCCACTTT	CASSHRDTPNSPLHF
.	TRBV12-5	.	TRBJ1-6	TGTGCTAGTGGTACGGACACGAGGAATTCACCCCTCCACTTT	CASGTDTRNSPLHF
.	TRBV4-1	TRBD1	TRBJ1-6	TGCGCCAGCAGCCAGAAGACAGGGGGACATTCACCCCTCCACTTT	CASSQKTGGHSPLHF
.	TRBV21-1	.	TRBJ2-3	TGTGCCAGCAGCCACCTCGAAGCGGGGGGTACCTTGGATACGCAGTATTTT	CASSHLEAGGTLDTQYF
.	TRBV25-1	TRBD2	TRBJ2-1	TGTGCCAGCAGTTCAGAGGGGACTAGGGGGTTCTTGGCTGAGCAGTTCTTC	CASSSEGTRGFLAEQFF
.	TRBV5-1	TRBD1	TRBJ2-3	TGCGCCAGCAGCCACGGACAGGGTCACGCAGATACGCAGTATTTT	CASSHGQGHADTQYF